The next 11 T cell receptor beta chains were all read from a single sample in a study of chemoradiotherapy in HPV16-positive cancers. Assay used: immunoSEQ multiplex PCR; TCRdb lists only in-frame clones, some missing. Found here are about 32,000 clones, approximately 89% of them singletons; the top ten hold approximately 4.6%. Sequencing used blood, obtained from a patient who underwent chemoradiotherapy. The receptors were gathered from a human donor with HPV-associated anogenital cancer.

The chain links TRBV7-9 to TRBJ2-7; no definite D call. This CDR3 spans 14 amino acids. CDR1 is SEHNR and CDR2 is FQNEAQ in the germline V gene (reference sequence). V lost 1 base, J lost 3 bases, and 10 bases lay in between. CDR3 sequence reads: CASSLVSLDYEQYF. DNA of the CDR3: TGTGCCAGCAGCTTAGTCAGCCTTGACTACGAGCAGTACTTC.

This chain joins TRBV6-5 and TRBJ2-2, with D unclear. The CDR3 extends over 12 amino acids. V lost 6 bases to trimming and J lost 6 bases, with 8 bases between them. Germline CDR1 MNHEY, CDR2 SVGAGI. The CDR3 coding sequence is TGTGCCAGCAGCATCGCCGCCGGGGAGCTGTTTTTT. Its translation: CASSIAAGELFF.

The rearrangement uses TRBV5-1 and TRBJ2-3; D is ambiguous. Germline CDR1 and CDR2: SGHRS and YFSETQ. The CDR3 totals 15 residues. V was shortened by 0 bases and J by 4 bases, with 12 bases between the two germline ends. CDR3 nucleotides: TGCGCCAGCAGCTTGGAGGGATCCCCCTCAGATACGCAGTATTTT. Its protein product is CASSLEGSPSDTQYF.

This clone was picked up one time. In DNA, the CDR3 is TGTGCCAGCAGCCTCGCCTATGGCTACACCTTC. This codes for CASSLAYGYTF. The chain links TRBV28 to TRBJ1-2; no clear D gene. Germline values: CDR1 MDHEN, CDR2 SYDVKM. The CDR3 spans 11 residues. Trimming removed 6 bases at V and 4 bases at J, with 6 bases between.

The chain combines TRBV10-1 with TRBJ2-2, with TRBD2 matching 8 bases. The CDR3 is 14 residues long. Germline CDR1 is WNHNN and CDR2 is SYGVQD (reference sequence). The V and J ends lost 6 bases and 7 bases, in that order; junction bases with no gene match: 7. The CDR3 bases are TGCGCCAGCAGCACAGCGGGGGAGCACGGGGAGCTGTTTTTT. Amino acid sequence: CASSTAGEHGELFF.

The V and J genes are TRBV15 and TRBJ1-5; 8 nucleotides match TRBD1. Trimming took 0 bases from V and 7 from J; bases not matched to a gene: 8. CDR1 LNHNV and CDR2 YYDKDF come from the germline V gene (reference sequence). The CDR3 sequence is 16 residues long. Written as DNA, the CDR3 is TGTGCCACCAGCAGAGAAAGTCAGGGGGCAAGACAGCCCCAGCATTTT. Protein sequence: CATSRESQGARQPQHF.

Of note for this clone: The CDR3 does not end in the conserved phenylalanine or tryptophan, so this is likely a read error. The rearrangement uses TRBV10-3 and TRBJ1-1; a possible D gene is TRBD1 (5 bases). Germline values: CDR1 ENHRY, CDR2 SYGVKD. This CDR3 has 13 amino acids. The CDR3 DNA follows: TGTGCCGTCAGTGCGACAGCTAGCACTAAAGCTTTCCTT. Translated: CAVSATASTKAFL.

The rearrangement links TRBV29-1 to TRBJ1-2, with 11 positions matching TRBD1. Losses at the gene ends were 6 bases for V and 8 bases for J; bases not matched to a gene: 11. This CDR3 is built from 14 residues. Per germline, CDR1 SQVTM and CDR2 ANQGSEA. The CDR3 spells CSVVKGTGGLGYTF. CDR3 bases: TGCAGCGTCGTTAAGGGGACAGGGGGTTTAGGCTACACCTTC.

This clone was detected only once. The rearrangement joins TRBV11-2 to TRBJ2-3, with D perhaps matching TRBD2 (5 bases). Germline loops: CDR1 SGHAT, CDR2 FQNNGV. With 5 bases removed from V and 4 bases from J, the gap between germline ends came to 16 bases. CDR3 length: 15 residues. In DNA, the CDR3 is TGTGCCAGCAGCGCCCGACCGAGGGATGCAGATACGCAGTATTTT. Amino acids: CASSARPRDADTQYF.

The CDR3: CASSLGVSGISTPYEQYF. CDR3 DNA: TGTGCCAGCAGCTTAGGGGTTTCTGGGATCTCCACCCCCTACGAGCAGTACTTC. The chain uses TRBV7-2 and TRBJ2-7; D not certain. The V end was cut by 1 base, the J end by 2 bases, with 21 bases between. The CDR3 extends over 18 amino acids. CDR1 is SGHTA and CDR2 is FQGNSA in the germline V gene. The full variable domain, completed using reference TRBV7-2 and TRBJ2-7, is GAGVSQSPSNKVTEKGKDVELRCDPISGHTALYWYRQSLGQGLEFLIYFQGNSAPDKSGLPSDRFSAERTGGSVSTLTIQRTQQEDSAVYLCASSLGVSGISTPYEQYFGPGTRLTVT.

As to this clone: Other nucleotide sequences in the sample specify the same CDR3. The chain couples TRBV6-5 to TRBJ2-7; no firm D call. Per germline, CDR1 MNHEY and CDR2 SVGAGI. Trimming took 6 bases from V and 0 from J, leaving 3 bases between them. The CDR3 extends over 11 amino acids. The CDR3 protein is CASSPSYEQYF. CDR3 DNA sequence: TGTGCCAGCAGCCCCTCCTACGAGCAGTACTTC.